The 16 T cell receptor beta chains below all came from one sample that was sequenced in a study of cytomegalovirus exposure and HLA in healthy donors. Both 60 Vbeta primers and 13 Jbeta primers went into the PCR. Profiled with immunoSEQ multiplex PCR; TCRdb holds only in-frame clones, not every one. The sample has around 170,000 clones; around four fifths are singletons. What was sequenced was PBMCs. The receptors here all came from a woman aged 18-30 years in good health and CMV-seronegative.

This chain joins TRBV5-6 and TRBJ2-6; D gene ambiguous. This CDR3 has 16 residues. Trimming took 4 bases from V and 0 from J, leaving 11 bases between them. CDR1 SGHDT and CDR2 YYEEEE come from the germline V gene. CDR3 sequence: CASSPEQSSGANVLTF. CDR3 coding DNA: TGTGCCAGCAGCCCGGAGCAGAGCTCTGGGGCCAACGTCCTGACTTTC.

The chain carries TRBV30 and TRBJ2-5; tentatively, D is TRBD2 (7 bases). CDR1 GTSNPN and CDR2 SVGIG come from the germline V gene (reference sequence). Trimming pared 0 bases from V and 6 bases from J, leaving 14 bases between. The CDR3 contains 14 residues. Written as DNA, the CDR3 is TGTGCCTGGAGTGTAGGGGGGGCCTCGAAGACCCAGTACTTC. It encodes CAWSVGGASKTQYF. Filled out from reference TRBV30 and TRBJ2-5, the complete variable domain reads SQTIHQWPATLVQPVGSPLSLECTVEGTSNPNLYWYRQAAGRGLQLLFYSVGIGQISSEVPQNLSASRPQDRQFILSSKKLLLSDSGFYLCAWSVGGASKTQYFGPGTRLLVL.

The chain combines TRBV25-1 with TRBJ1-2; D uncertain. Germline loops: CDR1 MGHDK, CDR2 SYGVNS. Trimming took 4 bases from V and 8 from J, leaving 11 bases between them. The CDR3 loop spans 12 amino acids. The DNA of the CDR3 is TGTGCCAGCAGTGCAACGGGGTACGGCTACACCTTC. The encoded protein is CASSATGYGYTF.

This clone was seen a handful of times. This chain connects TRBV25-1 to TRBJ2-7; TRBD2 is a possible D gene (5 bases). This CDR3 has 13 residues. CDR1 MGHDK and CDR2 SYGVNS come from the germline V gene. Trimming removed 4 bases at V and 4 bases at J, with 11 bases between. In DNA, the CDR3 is TGTGCCAGCAGTGCACACGAGGGATACGAGCAGTACTTC. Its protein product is CASSAHEGYEQYF.

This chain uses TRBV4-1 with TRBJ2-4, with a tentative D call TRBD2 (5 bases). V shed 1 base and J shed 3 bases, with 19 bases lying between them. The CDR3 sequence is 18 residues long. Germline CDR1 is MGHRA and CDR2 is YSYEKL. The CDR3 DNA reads TGCGCCAGCAGCCAAGGCCGGGGAGAGAAGGTGGACAAAAACATTCAGTACTTC. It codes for CASSQGRGEKVDKNIQYF.

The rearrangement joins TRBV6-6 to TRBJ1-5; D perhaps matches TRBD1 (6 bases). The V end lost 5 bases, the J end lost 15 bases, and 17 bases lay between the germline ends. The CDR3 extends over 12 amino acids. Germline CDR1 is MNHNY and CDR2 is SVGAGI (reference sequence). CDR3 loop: CASSLRDTCGHF. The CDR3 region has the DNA TGTGCCAGCAGTCTAAGGGACACGTGCGGGCATTTT.

In DNA, the CDR3 is TGTGCCAGCAGGGCGACAGGGGGTAGGAAGTACTATGGCTACACCTTC. This codes for CASRATGGRKYYGYTF. The J gene is TRBJ1-2, the V gene TRBV28, with 9 bases identical to TRBD1. From germline, CDR1 is MDHEN and CDR2 SYDVKM. J lost 3 bases, V lost 6 bases, and 11 bases had no gene match. The CDR3 has 16 amino acids.

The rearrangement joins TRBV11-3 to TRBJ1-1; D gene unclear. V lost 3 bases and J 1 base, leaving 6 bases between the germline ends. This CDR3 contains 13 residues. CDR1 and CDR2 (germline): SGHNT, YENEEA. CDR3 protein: CASSLNTNTEAFF. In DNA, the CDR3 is TGTGCCAGCAGCTTGAACACGAACACTGAAGCTTTCTTT.

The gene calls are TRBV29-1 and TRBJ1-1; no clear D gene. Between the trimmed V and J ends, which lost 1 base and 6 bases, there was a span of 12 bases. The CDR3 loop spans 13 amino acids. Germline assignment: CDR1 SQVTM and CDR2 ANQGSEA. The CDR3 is CSVEGAGTSEAFF. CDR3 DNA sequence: TGCAGCGTTGAAGGCGCAGGTACCTCTGAAGCTTTCTTT.

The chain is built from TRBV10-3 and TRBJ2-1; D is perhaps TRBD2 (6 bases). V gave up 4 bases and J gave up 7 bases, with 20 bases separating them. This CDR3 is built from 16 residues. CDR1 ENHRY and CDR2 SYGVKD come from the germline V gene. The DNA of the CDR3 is TGTGCCATCAGTGGAAGGGCGGGGTCACCTGGGAATGAGCAGTTCTTC. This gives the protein CAISGRAGSPGNEQFF.

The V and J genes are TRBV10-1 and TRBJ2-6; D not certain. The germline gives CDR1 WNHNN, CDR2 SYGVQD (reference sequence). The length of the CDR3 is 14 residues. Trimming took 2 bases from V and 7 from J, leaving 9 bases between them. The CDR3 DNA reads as TGCGCCAGCAGTGAGGGGCAAGGAGCCAACGTCCTGACTTTC. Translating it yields CASSEGQGANVLTF.

CDR3 bases: TGTGCCAGCAGCTCTCGGACAGGTGGAGAATATGGCTACACCTTC. Translated, it gives CASSSRTGGEYGYTF. V is TRBV5-4 and J is TRBJ1-2, with 7 bases identical to TRBD1. The CDR3 contains 15 residues. Germline V gene data show CDR1 as SGHNT and CDR2 as YYREEE (reference sequence). The V and J ends lost 3 bases and 5 bases, in that order; junction bases with no gene match: 10.

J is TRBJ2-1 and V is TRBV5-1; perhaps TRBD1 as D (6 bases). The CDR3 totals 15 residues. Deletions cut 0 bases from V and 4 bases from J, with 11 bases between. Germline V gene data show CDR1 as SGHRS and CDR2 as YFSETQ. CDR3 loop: CASSLAPGVYNEQFF. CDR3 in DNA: TGCGCCAGCAGCTTGGCTCCAGGGGTATACAATGAGCAGTTCTTC. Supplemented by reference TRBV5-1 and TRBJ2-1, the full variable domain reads KAGVTQTPRYLIKTRGQQVTLSCSPISGHRSVSWYQQTPGQGLQFLFEYFSETQRNKGNFPGRFSGRQFSNSRSEMNVSTLELGDSALYLCASSLAPGVYNEQFFGPGTRLTVL.

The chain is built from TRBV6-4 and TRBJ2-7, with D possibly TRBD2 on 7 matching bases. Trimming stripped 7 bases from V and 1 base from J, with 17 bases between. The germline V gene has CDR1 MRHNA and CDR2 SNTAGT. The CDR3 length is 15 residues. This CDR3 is CASTFEAGASYEQYF. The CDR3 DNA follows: TGTGCCAGCACCTTCGAGGCGGGGGCTTCCTACGAGCAGTACTTC.

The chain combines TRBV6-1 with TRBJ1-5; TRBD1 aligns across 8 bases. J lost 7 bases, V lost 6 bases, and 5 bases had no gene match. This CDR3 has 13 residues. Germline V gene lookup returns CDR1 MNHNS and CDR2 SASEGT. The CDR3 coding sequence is TGTGCCAGCAGAGGACAGGGCAGGCAGCCCCAGCATTTT. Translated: CASRGQGRQPQHF.

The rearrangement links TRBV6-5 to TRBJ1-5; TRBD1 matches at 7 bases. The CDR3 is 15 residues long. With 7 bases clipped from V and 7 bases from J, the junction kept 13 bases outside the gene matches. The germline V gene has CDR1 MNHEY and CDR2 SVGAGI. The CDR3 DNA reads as TGTGCCAGCACTCGAACCGAGGGGGCCGGACAGCCCCAGCATTTT. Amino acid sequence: CASTRTEGAGQPQHF.